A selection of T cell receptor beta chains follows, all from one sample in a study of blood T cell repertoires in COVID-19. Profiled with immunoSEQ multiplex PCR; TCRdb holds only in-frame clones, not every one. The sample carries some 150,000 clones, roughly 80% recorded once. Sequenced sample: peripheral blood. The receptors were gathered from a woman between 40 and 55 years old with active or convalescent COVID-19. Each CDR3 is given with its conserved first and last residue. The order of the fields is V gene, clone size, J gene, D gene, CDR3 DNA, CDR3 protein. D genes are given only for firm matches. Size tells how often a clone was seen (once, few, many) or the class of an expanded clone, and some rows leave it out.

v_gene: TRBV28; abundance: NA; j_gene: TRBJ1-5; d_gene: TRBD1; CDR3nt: TGTGCCAGCAGTTCTTTCCCCTCCAGGGGGCGCTTTCAGCCCCAGCATTTT; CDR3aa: CASSSFPSRGRFQPQHF
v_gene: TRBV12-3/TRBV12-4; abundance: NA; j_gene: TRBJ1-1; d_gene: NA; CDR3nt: TGTGCCAGCAGCTCTAGGATCGGGGCTTTCTTT; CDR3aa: CASSSRIGAFF
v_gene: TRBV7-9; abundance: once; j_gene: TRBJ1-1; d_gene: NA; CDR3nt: TGTGCCAGCAGCCCTACGCAGGGGTTATCCGACACTGAAGCTTTCTTT; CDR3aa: CASSPTQGLSDTEAFF
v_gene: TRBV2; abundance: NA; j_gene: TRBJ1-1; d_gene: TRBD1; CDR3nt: TGTGCCAGCATATCCGGGACAGGGAACACTGAAGCTTTCTTT; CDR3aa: CASISGTGNTEAFF
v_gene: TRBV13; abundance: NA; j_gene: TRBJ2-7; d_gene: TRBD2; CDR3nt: TGTGCCAGCAGCTACTACAGCGGGAGGGGGTCCTACGAGCAGTACTTC; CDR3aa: CASSYYSGRGSYEQYF
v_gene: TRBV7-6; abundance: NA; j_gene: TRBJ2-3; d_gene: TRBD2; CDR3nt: TGTGCCAGCAGCTTAGAGGTGCTAGCGGGGGGATCCACAGATACGCAGTATTTT; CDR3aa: CASSLEVLAGGSTDTQYF
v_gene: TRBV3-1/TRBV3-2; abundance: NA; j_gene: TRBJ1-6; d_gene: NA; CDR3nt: TGTGCCAGCAGCCGGGGAGGTAATTCACCCCTCCACTTT; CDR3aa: CASSRGGNSPLHF
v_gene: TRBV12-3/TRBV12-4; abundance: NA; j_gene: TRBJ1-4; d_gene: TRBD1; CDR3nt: TGTGCCAGCAGAGTGACAGGGACCGAAAAACTGTTTTTT; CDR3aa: CASRVTGTEKLFF
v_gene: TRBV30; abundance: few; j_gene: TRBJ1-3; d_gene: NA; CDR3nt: TGTGCCTGGAGTGTATCAGGACAGCTGTCGGGAAACACCATATATTTT; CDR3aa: CAWSVSGQLSGNTIYF
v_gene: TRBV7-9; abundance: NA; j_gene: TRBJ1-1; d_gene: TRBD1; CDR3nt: TGTGCCAGCAGCTACAGGGGTCCCGAAGCTTTCTTT; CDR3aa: CASSYRGPEAFF
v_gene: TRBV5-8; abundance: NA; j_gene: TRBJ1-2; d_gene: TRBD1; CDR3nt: TGTGCCAGCAGCCCCGGGACAGGGGGAGCCTATGGCTACACCTTC; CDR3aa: CASSPGTGGAYGYTF
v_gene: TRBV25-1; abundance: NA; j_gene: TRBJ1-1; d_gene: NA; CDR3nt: TGTGCCAGCAGCCTACTCGACACTGAAGCTTTCTTT; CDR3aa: CASSLLDTEAFF
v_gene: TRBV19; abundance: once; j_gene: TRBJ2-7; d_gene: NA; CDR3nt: TGTGCCAGTAGTAAGGGCAGGGAAGATTCATACGAGCAGTACTTC; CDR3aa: CASSKGREDSYEQYF
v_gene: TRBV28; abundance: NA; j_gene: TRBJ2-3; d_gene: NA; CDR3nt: TGTGCCAGCAGCCGCCGGGGGAAGTTCACAGATACGCAGTATTTT; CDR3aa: CASSRRGKFTDTQYF
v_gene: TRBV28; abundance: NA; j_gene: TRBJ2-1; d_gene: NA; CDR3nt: TGTGCCAGCCGACTGCTATACAATGAGCAGTTCTTC; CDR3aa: CASRLLYNEQFF
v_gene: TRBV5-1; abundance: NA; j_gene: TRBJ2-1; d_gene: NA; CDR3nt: TGCGCCAGCAGCTTGGAGCCCTGGACAGTTTCCTACAATGAGCAGTTCTTC; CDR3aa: CASSLEPWTVSYNEQFF
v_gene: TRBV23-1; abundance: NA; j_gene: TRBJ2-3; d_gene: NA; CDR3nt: TGCGCCAGCAGTCAATCCCCACAGGCGGATACGCAGTATTTT; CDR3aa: CASSQSPQADTQYF
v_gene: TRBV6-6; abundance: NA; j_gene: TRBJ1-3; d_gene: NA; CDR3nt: TGTGCCAGCAGTGGGGGGTCAGGAAACACCATATATTTT; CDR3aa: CASSGGSGNTIYF
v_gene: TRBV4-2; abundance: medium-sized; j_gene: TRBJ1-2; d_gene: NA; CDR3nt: TGTGCCAGCAGCCCCGGCACAGTAGTTGGCTACACCTTC; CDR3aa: CASSPGTVVGYTF
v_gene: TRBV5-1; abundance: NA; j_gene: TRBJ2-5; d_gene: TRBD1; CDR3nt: TGCGCCAGCAGCTCCGGGACAGGGATTCAAGAGACCCAGTACTTC; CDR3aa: CASSSGTGIQETQYF